Described below is a single TCR beta chain sequence and its context. Antigen specificity is unknown. Germline CDR1 is SGDLS and CDR2 is YYNGEE. V lost 3 bases and J lost 7; bases outside the gene matches: 4. The CDR3 extends over 13 amino acids. Using constant-segment primers, 5'RACE produced TCR alpha and TCR beta cDNA libraries carrying sample barcodes and UMIs. Each CDR3 protein is one row after TCRdb ran MiXCR on the 5' RACE reads. Of more than 110,000 distinct CDR3 sequences in the sample, approximately 25% were seen once. This entry comes from a study of T-cell memory formation after mild COVID-19. Study-level points and caveats: SARS-CoV-2 specificity of second-wave clones peaking day 37 was unconfirmed.

The sequencing sample was made of PBMCs or a T cell subset sorted from them (not recorded which). This sequence joins TRBV9 and TRBJ2-4, with 7 bases matching TRBD2. This clonotype originated in an adult woman who had mild COVID-19 (a few samples of this study predate the infection). Cell type and time point are not known. In nucleotides, the CDR3 is TGTGCCAGCAGCGCCCCCGGGGGGAACATTCAGTACTTC. Its translation: CASSAPGGNIQYF.